This TCR beta chain was recorded in a study of immune characterization of retroperitoneal liposarcoma. One entry per CDR3 protein, called by TCRdb with MiXCR from the PCR reads. Of some 20,000 distinct CDR3 sequences listed, approximately 37% are singletons. This clonotype was seen only a few times. Material: blood. The receptor was isolated from a male donor with retroperitoneal liposarcoma.

CDR3 in DNA: TGTGCCAGCAGCTTAGACGGGGTTCGGGAGGAGCTGTTTTTT. Translation gives CASSLDGVREELFF. This chain connects TRBV7-3 to TRBJ2-2, with D possibly being TRBD2 (5 bases). V lost 2 bases, J lost 10 bases, and 14 bases lay in between. Looked up from germline, CDR1 is SGHTA and CDR2 is FQGTGA. This CDR3 contains 14 residues.